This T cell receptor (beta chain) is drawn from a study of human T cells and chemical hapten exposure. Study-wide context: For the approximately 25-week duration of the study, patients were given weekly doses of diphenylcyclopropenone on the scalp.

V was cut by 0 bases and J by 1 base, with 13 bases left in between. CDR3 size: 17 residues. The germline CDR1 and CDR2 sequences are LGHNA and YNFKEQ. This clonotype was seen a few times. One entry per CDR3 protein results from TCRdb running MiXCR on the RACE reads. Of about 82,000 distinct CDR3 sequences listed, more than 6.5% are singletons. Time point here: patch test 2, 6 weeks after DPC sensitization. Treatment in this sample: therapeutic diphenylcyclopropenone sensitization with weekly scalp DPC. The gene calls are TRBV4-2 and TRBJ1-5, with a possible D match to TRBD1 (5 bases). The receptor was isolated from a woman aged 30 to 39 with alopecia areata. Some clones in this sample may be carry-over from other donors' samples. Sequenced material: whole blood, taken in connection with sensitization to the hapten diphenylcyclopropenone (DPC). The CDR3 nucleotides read TGTGCCAGCAGCCAAGATGACGTGGGGCGGAGCAATCAGCCCCAGCATTTT. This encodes CASSQDDVGRSNQPQHF.